The 9 T cell receptor beta chains below were found in one sample sequenced in a study of shared clonotypes between healthy human individuals (dated by TCRdb to the early 2020s). The protocol used for the library was the immunoSEQ multiplex PCR assay. TCRdb holds this immuneACCESS table with in-frame rearrangements only. Some clones are missing; in checked studies, unresolved V genes explain under half, and the rest has no known cause. The sample table contains 1,500,000 or so clones; only one count was recorded for roughly 97% of them. Of the sample, roughly 1.2% is held by the ten largest clones. Sequencing input: naive CD4+ T cells sorted from blood. Taken with the paper, the label for cell subset or site translates to: CD45RA+ positively selected. These receptors came from a man younger than 40 in good health.

The chain combines TRBV5-6 with TRBJ2-5, with 7 bases that match TRBD2. The CDR3 is 16 residues long. Germline V CDR1 and CDR2: SGHDT, YYEEEE. Trimming at V came to 0 bases and at J to 2 bases, leaving 7 bases not matched to a gene. The CDR3 DNA sequence: TGTGCCAGCAGCTTGGGTCCTAGCGGAAAGCAAGAGACCCAGTACTTC. Its protein is CASSLGPSGKQETQYF.

The chain has TRBV18 and TRBJ2-7, with no clear D. Trimming removed 3 bases at V and 9 bases at J, with 9 bases between. The CDR3 loop spans 11 amino acids. The V gene's germline CDR1 is KGHSH and CDR2 LQKENI. The CDR3 nucleotides are TGTGCCAGCTCACCTAAGGCAGGGCAGTACTTC. This translates into CASSPKAGQYF.

The gene calls are TRBV29-1 and TRBJ2-5; maybe TRBD2 (6 bases). The germline V and J ends were trimmed by 6 bases and 6 bases, with 20 bases remaining between them. CDR3 size: 14 residues. CDR1 and CDR2 (germline): SQVTM, ANQGSEA. The CDR3, as DNA: TGCAGCGTCGCGGTGGACACCGGGGGACAGACCCAGTACTTC. This gives the protein CSVAVDTGGQTQYF.

The chain recombines TRBV10-3 with TRBJ2-1; 10 nucleotides align to TRBD2. The ends lost 8 bases at V and 6 bases at J; junction bases unmatched: 10. The CDR3 has 15 residues. Germline V lookup: CDR1 ENHRY, CDR2 SYGVKD. The CDR3: CAIGTLAGAINEQFF. The CDR3 coding sequence is TGTGCCATCGGAACTCTAGCGGGAGCTATCAATGAGCAGTTCTTC.

The V gene is TRBV6-1, the J gene TRBJ2-7; D may be TRBD1 (6 bases). The CDR3 runs to 11 residues. Germline assignment: CDR1 MNHNS and CDR2 SASEGT. Trimming pared 7 bases from V and 7 bases from J, leaving 11 bases between. The CDR3 protein is CASTGHFEQYF. CDR3 DNA sequence: TGTGCCAGCACGGGACATTTTGAGCAGTACTTC.

The V gene is TRBV28, the J gene TRBJ1-2, with D tentatively TRBD1 (5 bases). Germline values: CDR1 MDHEN, CDR2 SYDVKM. The V and J ends lost 10 bases and 8 bases respectively, with 14 bases between them. The CDR3 totals 11 residues. In DNA, the CDR3 is TGTGCCACCCTGGATGGGGCCGGCTACACCTTC. It yields the protein CATLDGAGYTF.

This chain uses TRBV28 with TRBJ2-1, with D perhaps TRBD1 (6 bases). This CDR3 contains 14 residues. CDR1 and CDR2 from the germline V gene are MDHEN and SYDVKM. The V and J ends lost 3 bases and 10 bases respectively, with 16 bases between them. The CDR3 loop is CASSLRSGVREQFF. In DNA form, the CDR3 reads TGTGCCAGCAGTTTGAGGTCAGGGGTACGGGAGCAGTTCTTC.

This sequence joins TRBV10-3 and TRBJ2-7; D is unclear. This CDR3 is built from 11 residues. The V end lost 6 bases, the J end lost 2 bases, and 5 bases lay between the germline ends. CDR1 ENHRY and CDR2 SYGVKD come from the germline V gene. The CDR3 protein is CAISTPYEQYF. The CDR3 DNA reads as TGTGCCATCAGCACACCCTACGAGCAGTACTTC.

The genes are TRBV19 and TRBJ2-7, with D uncertain. Trimming removed 6 bases at V and 3 bases at J, with 6 bases between. From germline, CDR1 is LNHDA and CDR2 SQIVND (reference sequence). The CDR3 is made up of 11 amino acids. The CDR3 DNA sequence: TGTGCCAGTAGAAAGGGCTACGAGCAGTACTTC. This translates into CASRKGYEQYF. Variable domain in full (rest from reference TRBV19 and TRBJ2-7): DGGITQSPKYLFRKEGQNVTLSCEQNLNHDAMYWYRQDPGQGLRLIYYSQIVNDFQKGDIAEGYSVSREKKESFPLTVTSAQKNPTAFYLCASRKGYEQYFGPGTRLTVT.